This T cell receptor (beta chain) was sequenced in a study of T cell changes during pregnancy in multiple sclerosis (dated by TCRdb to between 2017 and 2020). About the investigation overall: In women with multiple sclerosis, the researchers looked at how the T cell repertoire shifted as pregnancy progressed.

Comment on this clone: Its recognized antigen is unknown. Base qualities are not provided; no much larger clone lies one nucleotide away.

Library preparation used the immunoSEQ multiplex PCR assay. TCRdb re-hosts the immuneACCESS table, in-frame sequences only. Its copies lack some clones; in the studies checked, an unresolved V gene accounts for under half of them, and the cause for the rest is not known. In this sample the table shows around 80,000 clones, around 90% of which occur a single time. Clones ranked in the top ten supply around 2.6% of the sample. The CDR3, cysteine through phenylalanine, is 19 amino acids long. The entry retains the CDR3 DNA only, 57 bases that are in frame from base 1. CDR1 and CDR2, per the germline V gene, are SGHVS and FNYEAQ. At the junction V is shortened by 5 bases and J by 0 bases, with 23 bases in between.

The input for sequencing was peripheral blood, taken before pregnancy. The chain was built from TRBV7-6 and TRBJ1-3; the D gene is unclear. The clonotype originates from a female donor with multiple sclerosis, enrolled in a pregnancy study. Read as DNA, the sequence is TGTGCCAGCAGCCACAGACAAAACGAAGCGGACTCCTCTGGAAACACCATATATTTT. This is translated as CASSHRQNEADSSGNTIYF. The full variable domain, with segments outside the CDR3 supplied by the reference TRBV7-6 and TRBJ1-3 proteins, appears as GAGVSQSPRYKVTKRGQDVALRCDPISGHVSLYWYRQALGQGPEFLTYFNYEAQQDKSGLPNDRFSAERPEGSISTLTIQRTEQRDSAMYRCASSHRQNEADSSGNTIYFGEGSWLTVV.